The 8 T cell receptor beta chains below come from one sample, sequenced in a study of tumor-infiltrating lymphocytes in primary liver carcinoma. From around 500 ng total RNA, TCR beta cDNA was generated with a primer in the constant region. Nested multiplex PCR, run for three rounds with slightly modified ARM-PCR, yielded TCR beta libraries. A C-beta reverse primer and TRBV1-TRBV30 forward primers served in each of the first two PCR rounds, at ten to eleven cycles apiece. From the multiplex PCR reads, TCRdb called clonotypes with MiXCR, one entry per CDR3 protein. The table records some 190,000 distinct CDR3 sequences, about 60% of them present only once. Unsorted whole blood yielded blood RNA, and germline DNA was extracted as well. The material sequenced was peripheral blood. These receptors all come from a middle-aged man with primary liver carcinoma and hepatitis B virus infection.

In regard to this clonotype: This may be a read error: a much more frequent sequence differs by one nucleotide. The chain has TRBV11-3 and TRBJ2-6; D is perhaps TRBD1 (6 bases). CDR1 and CDR2 (germline): SGHNT, YENEEA. This CDR3 region has 17 residues. This CDR3 is CASSLWTAISGANVMTF. For the CDR3, the DNA is TGTGCCAGCAGCTTGTGGACAGCGATCTCTGGGGCCAACGTCATGACTTTC.

This chain connects TRBV11-1 to TRBJ2-1, with 10 positions matching TRBD2. CDR3 length equals 16 residues. The germline CDR1 and CDR2 sequences are SGHAT and FQDESV (reference sequence). V dropped 4 bases and J dropped 8; count of bases not matched to a gene: 11. The CDR3 sequence is CASSSPGLAFNYEQFF. The CDR3 DNA is TGTGCCAGCAGCTCGCCGGGACTAGCGTTTAACTATGAGCAGTTCTTC. Combining the CDR3 with reference TRBV11-1 and TRBJ2-1 gives the whole variable domain EAEVAQSPRYKITEKSQAVAFWCDPISGHATLYWYRQILGQGPELLVQFQDESVVDDSQLPKDRFSAERLKGVDSTLKIQPAELGDSAMYLCASSSPGLAFNYEQFFGPGTRLTVL.

The V gene is TRBV14, the J gene TRBJ2-1; D unresolved. The CDR3 has 12 residues. Trimming took off 5 bases at V and 10 bases at J, with 12 bases between the two ends. Germline V gene lookup returns CDR1 SGHDN and CDR2 FVKESK. The CDR3 loop reads CASSALVGEQFF. Here the CDR3 DNA reads TGTGCCAGCAGCGCCCTAGTGGGGGAGCAGTTCTTC.

J is TRBJ2-1 and V is TRBV12-3 or TRBV12-4; 12 bases align to TRBD2. V gave up 6 bases and J gave up 7 bases; unmatched junction bases: 7. This CDR3 region has 15 residues. CDR3 residues: CASSLAGGPRNEQFF. CDR3 nucleotides: TGTGCCAGCAGCCTAGCGGGAGGGCCACGGAATGAGCAGTTCTTC.

This clonotype was detected once. A much larger clone is a single base away; this may be a read error. The rearrangement uses TRBV11-2 and TRBJ2-2, with 7 nucleotides matching TRBD2. The germline gives CDR1 SGHAT, CDR2 FQNNGV. V gave up 5 bases and J gave up 1 base; unmatched junction bases: 13. The CDR3 has 18 amino acids. CDR3 in amino acids: CASSPGLTGGWNTGELFF. The CDR3 DNA is TGTGCCAGCAGCCCCGGACTAACGGGAGGTTGGAACACCGGGGAGCTGTTTTTT.

This clonotype was seen repeatedly, ten times or more. The CDR3 loop reads CASSSPGQGDDEQYF. CDR3 in DNA: TGTGCCAGCAGCTCCCCGGGACAGGGGGACGACGAGCAGTACTTC. This chain links TRBV6-2 or TRBV6-3 with TRBJ2-7, with TRBD1 identical over 11 bases. The CDR3 length is 15 residues. With 6 bases clipped from V and 5 bases from J, the junction kept 9 bases outside the gene matches. Germline V lookup: CDR1 MNHEY, CDR2 SVGEGT.

This clonotype was picked up many times. V usage is TRBV6-6 and J usage is TRBJ2-3; tentative D call: TRBD1 (6 bases). This CDR3 comprises 14 residues. Deletions cut 4 bases from V and 6 bases from J, with 14 bases between. The germline V gene encodes CDR1 MNHNY and CDR2 SVGAGI (reference sequence). CDR3 protein: CASSSKQGLDTQYF. DNA for the CDR3: TGTGCCAGCAGTTCCAAACAGGGATTGGATACGCAGTATTTT.

Of note for this clonotype: One end of the junction varies from germline; a read error may be responsible. The chain recombines TRBV7-9 with TRBJ2-7; TRBD2 aligns across 12 bases. The CDR3 runs 15 residues. Germline CDR1 and CDR2: SEHNR and FQNEAQ (reference sequence). CDR3 region: CGSGLAGFAKMEQYF. CDR3 DNA sequence: TGTGGCAGCGGACTAGCGGGGTTCGCGAAGATGGAGCAGTACTTC.